Listed here is a single T cell receptor (beta chain). No cognate antigen has been identified for it. No base quality values were provided; no much bigger clone lies one nucleotide off. The collaborating institutions used their own protocols to collect whole blood in K2EDTA tubes. For TCRbeta analysis, collaborators shipped samples as frozen whole blood, isolated PBMCs, or DNA extracted from either of those sample types. This specimen belongs to a study of blood T cell repertoires in COVID-19 (dated by TCRdb to 2018 to 2021). Regarding the research as a whole: Samples covering the acute and convalescent phases of COVID-19 were provided by collaborators in the United States, Italy and Spain. A de-identified subject ID, COVID-19 status, age in years and sex were almost always included in the sample metadata. Where available, HLA class I and class II types were taken from metadata supplied by the sample provider and were not determined by assay-based typing. Samples were obtained from the ongoing ImmuneRACE study (first 160 participants) and from about 1,300 subjects provided by 6 global collaborators. Subjects who had been exposed to COVID-19, were actively infected with it, or had recovered from it provided the deeply sampled blood TCRbeta repertoires that made up the dataset. The prospective study material was composed of cDNA or gDNA derived from T cells, B-cell-depleted T cells, or PBMCs. The repertoires were released in a freely available public database intended as a resource for research on the immune response to SARS-CoV-2.

Paper-wide results and their limitations: Clinical and demographic metadata were provided uncurated, with the amount varying by source and participant.

TCRbeta CDR3 regions were amplified from genomic DNA using the immunoSEQ Assay, a bias-controlled multiplex PCR. As for how the authors treated the data: The number of nucleated cells in each sample was estimated by amplification of reference gene primers within the assay. To quantify the absolute abundance of each unique TCRbeta CDR3 rearrangement, sequence reads were collapsed and filtered. For each sample, productive Simpson clonality was calculated by taking the square root of Simpson's diversity index across productive rearrangements. TCRdb carries this immuneACCESS record with in-frame sequences only. Its versions omit some clonotypes, under half of them owing to an unresolved V gene in the studies checked, with the rest unexplained. V and J calls and clone size follow that table, whereas D and trimming were derived from the DNA. In all, the sample holds 25,000 to 30,000 clones, and around 87% of those were seen once. Together, the top ten hold less than 15% of the sample.

Trimmed from V: 2 bases; trimmed from J: 6 bases; junction bases lacking a gene match: 5. Per the germline V gene, SNHLY is the CDR1 and FYNNEI is the CDR2. Including cysteine and phenylalanine, the CDR3 has 16 amino acids. Only CDR3 DNA is held: 48 bases, read in frame from base 1. The sequence was collected from a human donor in a cohort sampled during active COVID-19. The donor label of this sample is uncertain. The sample was peripheral blood. The chain is made from TRBV2 and TRBJ2-3; 13 central bases correspond to TRBD2. The CDR3 is CASSETLAGGPDTQYF. The sequenced DNA is TGTGCCAGCAGTGAAACACTAGCGGGAGGGCCGGATACGCAGTATTTT.